This T cell receptor beta chain is from a study of blood T cell repertoires in COVID-19. Across the study: There were acute and convalescent COVID-19 samples, and they came from the United States, Italy and Spain. T cells, B-cell-depleted T cells, or PBMCs supplied cDNA or gDNA.

Trimming removed 1 base at V and 5 bases at J, with 9 bases between. This CDR3 is 13 amino acids long. Germline assignment: CDR1 SGHAT and CDR2 FQNNGV. How the authors handled the data: Amplification of reference gene primers provided the estimated nucleated cell counts. Only in-frame clones appear in the TCRdb table, and some are missing; sequencing was by immunoSEQ multiplex PCR. V and J calls plus clone size are reproduced from that table; the DNA served to infer D and trimming. The data show under 300,000 clones, roughly 88% seen once. This chain joins TRBV11-2 and TRBJ2-7, with D perhaps matching TRBD2 (7 bases). Material for sequencing was peripheral blood. This TCR was recovered from a woman aged 25 to 45 with acute or convalescent COVID-19. The CDR3 loop reads CASSLAGGHEQYF. The CDR3 DNA follows: TGTGCCAGCAGCTTAGCGGGGGGCCACGAGCAGTACTTC.